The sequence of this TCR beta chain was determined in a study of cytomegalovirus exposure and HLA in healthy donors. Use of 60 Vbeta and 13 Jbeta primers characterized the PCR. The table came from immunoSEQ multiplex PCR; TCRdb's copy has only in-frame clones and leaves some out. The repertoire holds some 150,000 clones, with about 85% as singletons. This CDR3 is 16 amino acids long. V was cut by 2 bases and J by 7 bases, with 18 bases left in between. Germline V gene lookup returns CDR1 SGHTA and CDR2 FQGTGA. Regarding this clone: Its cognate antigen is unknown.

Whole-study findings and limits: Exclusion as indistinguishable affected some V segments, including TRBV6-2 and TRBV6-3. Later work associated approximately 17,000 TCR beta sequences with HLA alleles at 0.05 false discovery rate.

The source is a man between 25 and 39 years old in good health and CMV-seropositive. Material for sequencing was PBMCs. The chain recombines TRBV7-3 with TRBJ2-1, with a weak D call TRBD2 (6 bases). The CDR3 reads CASSLVSAGQGNEQFF. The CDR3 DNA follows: TGTGCCAGCAGCTTAGTGTCGGCGGGGCAAGGGAATGAGCAGTTCTTC.